A selection of T cell receptor beta chains follows, all from one sample in a study of molecular identifiers for immune sequencing clone quantification. TCRdb reprocessed the PCR reads via MiXCR and lists one record per CDR3 protein. Seen here are about 510,000 distinct CDR3 sequences, about 21% observed once, and the top ten hold about 0.8%. Sequencing was performed on naive CD8+ T cells from blood, with Jurkat cell RNA spiked in. The receptor set was obtained from a human donor in good health. Some libraries in this study had Jurkat cell RNA spiked in. Each CDR3 is given with its conserved first and last residue. Each record gives: CDR3 protein, CDR3 DNA, V gene, clone size, D gene, J gene. D genes are given only for firm matches. Not all rows give a size; the values are once, few, many and, for expanded clones, a class.

cdr3_aa: CASRGDRGLVGELFF
cdr3_nt: TGTGCCAGTAGGGGGGACAGGGGGCTGGTCGGGGAGCTGTTTTTT
v_call: TRBV12-3/TRBV12-4
clone_size: few
d_call: TRBD1
j_call: TRBJ2-2

cdr3_aa: CASSLVTSGPYEQYF
cdr3_nt: TGTGCCAGCAGCTTGGTGACTAGCGGGCCTTACGAGCAGTACTTC
v_call: TRBV5-4
clone_size: few
d_call: TRBD2
j_call: TRBJ2-7

cdr3_aa: CASSQAQGPYNEQFF
cdr3_nt: TGCGCCAGCAGCCAAGCCCAGGGACCCTACAATGAGCAGTTCTTC
v_call: TRBV4-1
clone_size: -
d_call: -
j_call: TRBJ2-1

cdr3_aa: CAWTNGDSYEQYF
cdr3_nt: TGTGCCTGGACCAATGGGGACTCCTACGAGCAGTACTTC
v_call: TRBV30
clone_size: many
d_call: -
j_call: TRBJ2-7

cdr3_aa: CASSQVMNTEAFF
cdr3_nt: TGTGCCAGCAGCCAAGTCATGAACACTGAAGCTTTCTTT
v_call: TRBV7-8
clone_size: many
d_call: -
j_call: TRBJ1-1

cdr3_aa: CASSETGVTTSGANVLTF
cdr3_nt: TGTGCCAGCAGTGAGACAGGGGTCACAACCTCTGGGGCCAACGTCCTGACTTTC
v_call: TRBV6-2/TRBV6-3
clone_size: -
d_call: TRBD1
j_call: TRBJ2-6

cdr3_aa: CASSQQRGPPGNEQFF
cdr3_nt: TGCGCCAGCAGCCAACAACGGGGCCCTCCAGGGAATGAGCAGTTCTTC
v_call: TRBV4-3
clone_size: -
d_call: -
j_call: TRBJ2-1

cdr3_aa: CASNSLKKWDGTYEQYF
cdr3_nt: TGTGCCAGCAATTCGCTTAAAAAATGGGACGGAACCTACGAGCAGTACTTC
v_call: TRBV27
clone_size: few
d_call: -
j_call: TRBJ2-7

cdr3_aa: CASSYPGQEAFF
cdr3_nt: TGTGCCAGCAGTTACCCGGGACAAGAAGCTTTCTTT
v_call: TRBV6-2/TRBV6-3
clone_size: many
d_call: -
j_call: TRBJ1-1

cdr3_aa: CASSLTSLSGNTIYF
cdr3_nt: TGTGCCAGCAGCCTGACAAGTCTCTCTGGAAACACCATATATTTT
v_call: TRBV27
clone_size: many
d_call: -
j_call: TRBJ1-3

cdr3_aa: CASSPPYRGNTEAFF
cdr3_nt: TGTGCCAGCAGCCCTCCTTACAGGGGGAACACTGAAGCTTTCTTT
v_call: TRBV5-5
clone_size: few
d_call: TRBD1
j_call: TRBJ1-1

cdr3_aa: CAIGQGLTEAFF
cdr3_nt: TGTGCCATCGGACAGGGTTTGACTGAAGCTTTCTTT
v_call: TRBV12-3/TRBV12-4
clone_size: few
d_call: TRBD1
j_call: TRBJ1-1

cdr3_aa: CASSKEERPLYEQYF
cdr3_nt: TGTGCCAGCAGCAAAGAGGAAAGACCTTTATACGAGCAGTACTTC
v_call: TRBV21-1
clone_size: many
d_call: -
j_call: TRBJ2-7

cdr3_aa: CASSYSRAGEPFF
cdr3_nt: TGTGCCAGCAGTTACTCCAGGGCCGGGGAGCCGTTTTTT
v_call: TRBV6-5
clone_size: -
d_call: -
j_call: TRBJ2-2

cdr3_aa: CSAPGPRGEQYF
cdr3_nt: TGCAGCGCCCCGGGACCGCGGGGCGAGCAGTACTTC
v_call: TRBV29-1
clone_size: many
d_call: -
j_call: TRBJ2-7

cdr3_aa: CASSKLIGLDEKLFF
cdr3_nt: TGTGCCAGCAGCAAACTTATAGGACTCGATGAAAAACTGTTTTTT
v_call: TRBV7-9
clone_size: -
d_call: -
j_call: TRBJ1-4

cdr3_aa: CASSLATYPGAFF
cdr3_nt: TGTGCCAGCAGCTTAGCGACCTACCCTGGAGCTTTCTTT
v_call: TRBV11-2
clone_size: -
d_call: -
j_call: TRBJ1-1

cdr3_aa: CAREGEDETQYF
cdr3_nt: TGTGCCAGGGAGGGGGAGGACGAGACCCAGTACTTC
v_call: TRBV2
clone_size: many
d_call: -
j_call: TRBJ2-5

cdr3_aa: CASSSATDTQYF
cdr3_nt: TGTGCCAGCAGTTCCGCGACAGATACGCAGTATTTT
v_call: TRBV12-3/TRBV12-4
clone_size: many
d_call: -
j_call: TRBJ2-3

cdr3_aa: CASSQDLLSTDTQYF
cdr3_nt: TGTGCCAGCAGCCAAGATCTTCTCTCAACAGATACGCAGTATTTT
v_call: TRBV3-1
clone_size: many
d_call: -
j_call: TRBJ2-3

cdr3_aa: CASSDHRLSGGLGDTQYF
cdr3_nt: TGTGCCAGCAGTGACCACCGGCTCTCGGGGGGGCTTGGAGATACGCAGTATTTT
v_call: TRBV25-1
clone_size: few
d_call: TRBD2
j_call: TRBJ2-3

cdr3_aa: CSGVAGNTDTQYF
cdr3_nt: TGCAGCGGGGTGGCAGGAAACACAGATACGCAGTATTTT
v_call: TRBV29-1
clone_size: many
d_call: -
j_call: TRBJ2-3

cdr3_aa: CASSLGGGTSSVHEQFF
cdr3_nt: TGTGCCAGCAGTTTAGGGGGGGGGACTAGTAGCGTCCATGAGCAGTTCTTC
v_call: TRBV28
clone_size: -
d_call: TRBD2
j_call: TRBJ2-1

cdr3_aa: CASSYTGDSNQPQHF
cdr3_nt: TGTGCCAGCAGTTACACGGGGGATAGCAATCAGCCCCAGCATTTT
v_call: TRBV6-2/TRBV6-3
clone_size: many
d_call: -
j_call: TRBJ1-5

cdr3_aa: CASSPSPSTDTQYF
cdr3_nt: TGTGCCAGCAGCCCTAGCCCTAGCACAGATACGCAGTATTTT
v_call: TRBV7-9
clone_size: few
d_call: -
j_call: TRBJ2-3

cdr3_aa: CSARIGVYTDTQYF
cdr3_nt: TGCAGTGCTAGAATAGGGGTATACACAGATACGCAGTATTTT
v_call: TRBV20-1
clone_size: many
d_call: -
j_call: TRBJ2-3

cdr3_aa: CASSFLDGPGNTIYF
cdr3_nt: TGTGCCAGCAGCTTTTTGGATGGGCCTGGAAACACCATATATTTT
v_call: TRBV11-2
clone_size: many
d_call: -
j_call: TRBJ1-3

cdr3_aa: CASSLVRDSEETQYF
cdr3_nt: TGTGCCAGCAGCTTGGTAAGGGACAGCGAAGAGACCCAGTACTTC
v_call: TRBV5-6
clone_size: few
d_call: TRBD1
j_call: TRBJ2-5

cdr3_aa: CASHKRLEGSNTEAFF
cdr3_nt: TGTGCCAGCCATAAAAGGTTGGAAGGGTCGAACACTGAAGCTTTCTTT
v_call: TRBV6-5
clone_size: many
d_call: -
j_call: TRBJ1-1

cdr3_aa: CASSYKTGTDSGNTIYF
cdr3_nt: TGTGCCAGCAGTTACAAAACTGGGACTGACTCTGGAAACACCATATATTTT
v_call: TRBV6-5
clone_size: few
d_call: -
j_call: TRBJ1-3

cdr3_aa: CASSTKRDPRDTQYF
cdr3_nt: TGTGCCAGCAGCACCAAGCGGGACCCACGAGATACGCAGTATTTT
v_call: TRBV12-3/TRBV12-4
clone_size: many
d_call: TRBD2
j_call: TRBJ2-3

cdr3_aa: CASSQEVPSTDTQYF
cdr3_nt: TGTGCCAGCAGCCAAGAGGTCCCCAGCACAGATACGCAGTATTTT
v_call: TRBV3-1
clone_size: many
d_call: -
j_call: TRBJ2-3

cdr3_aa: CASSSPGETGGRAFF
cdr3_nt: TGTGCCAGCAGCTCCCCCGGTGAGACAGGGGGCCGAGCTTTCTTT
v_call: TRBV7-9
clone_size: many
d_call: TRBD1
j_call: TRBJ1-1

cdr3_aa: CASSAIGNEQFF
cdr3_nt: TGTGCCAGCAGCGCAATAGGCAATGAGCAGTTCTTC
v_call: TRBV7-2
clone_size: -
d_call: -
j_call: TRBJ2-1

cdr3_aa: CASSAGTSGGVADTQYF
cdr3_nt: TGTGCCAGCAGCGCGGGGACTAGCGGGGGGGTAGCAGATACGCAGTATTTT
v_call: TRBV9
clone_size: few
d_call: TRBD2
j_call: TRBJ2-3

cdr3_aa: CASSYGTSDYEQYF
cdr3_nt: TGCGCCAGCAGTTACGGGACTAGCGACTACGAGCAGTACTTC
v_call: TRBV4-3
clone_size: many
d_call: TRBD2
j_call: TRBJ2-7

cdr3_aa: CASSLDLGLPYGLADTQYF
cdr3_nt: TGCGCCAGCAGCTTGGATTTAGGCCTTCCTTATGGACTAGCAGATACGCAGTATTTT
v_call: TRBV5-1
clone_size: -
d_call: TRBD2
j_call: TRBJ2-3

cdr3_aa: CASSQKTDRRNPQHF
cdr3_nt: TGCGCCAGCAGCCAAAAAACGGACAGGCGGAATCCCCAGCATTTT
v_call: TRBV4-1
clone_size: many
d_call: TRBD1
j_call: TRBJ1-5

cdr3_aa: CASSQTTSQSPDTQYF
cdr3_nt: TGTGCCAGCAGCCAGACGACTAGTCAGTCACCAGATACGCAGTATTTT
v_call: TRBV7-9
clone_size: many
d_call: -
j_call: TRBJ2-3

cdr3_aa: CASSWGTGGGYEQYF
cdr3_nt: TGCGCCAGCAGCTGGGGGACAGGGGGCGGCTACGAGCAGTACTTC
v_call: TRBV5-1
clone_size: few
d_call: TRBD1
j_call: TRBJ2-7

cdr3_aa: CSAIPGLAGADEQYF
cdr3_nt: TGCAGTGCTATACCGGGACTAGCGGGAGCGGATGAGCAGTACTTC
v_call: TRBV20-1
clone_size: many
d_call: TRBD2
j_call: TRBJ2-7

cdr3_aa: CASSLVEDPDTQYF
cdr3_nt: TGTGCCAGCAGCTTAGTAGAGGATCCAGATACGCAGTATTTT
v_call: TRBV7-9
clone_size: few
d_call: -
j_call: TRBJ2-3

cdr3_aa: CASSSVGQGSFDTEAFF
cdr3_nt: TGCGCCAGCAGCTCAGTCGGACAGGGGAGCTTCGACACTGAAGCTTTCTTT
v_call: TRBV5-1
clone_size: many
d_call: TRBD1
j_call: TRBJ1-1

cdr3_aa: CASSYPRTGPSYEQYF
cdr3_nt: TGTGCCAGCAGTTACCCGCGGACAGGACCCTCCTACGAGCAGTACTTC
v_call: TRBV6-6
clone_size: few
d_call: TRBD1
j_call: TRBJ2-7

cdr3_aa: CASSYGQLETQYF
cdr3_nt: TGTGCCAGCAGTTACGGGCAGCTTGAGACCCAGTACTTC
v_call: TRBV6-2/TRBV6-3
clone_size: -
d_call: -
j_call: TRBJ2-5

cdr3_aa: CASRPAGTSGYNEQFF
cdr3_nt: TGTGCCAGCAGACCCGCCGGGACTAGCGGTTACAATGAGCAGTTCTTC
v_call: TRBV6-5
clone_size: few
d_call: TRBD2
j_call: TRBJ2-1

cdr3_aa: CASSEARSGTSSYEQYF
cdr3_nt: TGTGCCAGCAGTGAAGCGCGTAGCGGGACGAGCTCCTACGAGCAGTACTTC
v_call: TRBV2
clone_size: few
d_call: TRBD2
j_call: TRBJ2-7

cdr3_aa: CASSPTGESRYTF
cdr3_nt: TGTGCCAGCAGCCCTACAGGGGAAAGCCGCTACACCTTC
v_call: TRBV12-3/TRBV12-4
clone_size: few
d_call: TRBD1
j_call: TRBJ1-2

cdr3_aa: CASRTQKNTEAFF
cdr3_nt: TGCGCCAGCAGAACACAGAAGAACACTGAAGCTTTCTTT
v_call: TRBV10-2
clone_size: many
d_call: -
j_call: TRBJ1-1

cdr3_aa: CASPIPLSGRYYEQYF
cdr3_nt: TGTGCCAGCCCTATCCCCCTCAGCGGGAGGTACTACGAGCAGTACTTC
v_call: TRBV27
clone_size: many
d_call: TRBD2
j_call: TRBJ2-7

cdr3_aa: CASRVRGGVPDEQYF
cdr3_nt: TGTGCCAGCAGGGTTCGGGGGGGCGTGCCGGACGAGCAGTACTTC
v_call: TRBV6-5
clone_size: -
d_call: TRBD2
j_call: TRBJ2-7

cdr3_aa: CASSRPEPGHPLGSSYEQYF
cdr3_nt: TGTGCCAGCAGCAGACCCGAACCGGGACACCCATTGGGAAGCTCCTACGAGCAGTACTTC
v_call: TRBV21-1
clone_size: -
d_call: -
j_call: TRBJ2-7

cdr3_aa: CASRDKTGGNYEQYF
cdr3_nt: TGTGCCAGCAGAGATAAGACAGGGGGCAACTACGAGCAGTACTTC
v_call: TRBV28
clone_size: many
d_call: TRBD1
j_call: TRBJ2-7